This T cell receptor (beta chain) was sequenced in a study of T cell changes during pregnancy in multiple sclerosis. Germline V gene sequence: CDR1 SGDLS, CDR2 YYNGEE. Trimming took 4 bases from V and 7 from J, leaving 11 bases between them. This CDR3 has 13 amino acids. Assay used: immunoSEQ multiplex PCR; TCRdb lists only in-frame clones, some missing. The repertoire includes 88,000 or so clones, about 90% of them detected once, and about 1.5% sits in the top ten. V is TRBV9 and J is TRBJ2-2; tentatively, D is TRBD1 (6 bases). The sequencing used peripheral blood, collected before pregnancy. This sequence was found in a female donor with multiple sclerosis, enrolled in a pregnancy study. CDR3 protein: CASSQDSYGELFF. The CDR3, as DNA: TGTGCCAGCAGCCAGGACAGTTACGGGGAGCTGTTTTTT.